The entry that follows covers one T cell receptor (beta chain) sequence. Assay used: immunoSEQ multiplex PCR; TCRdb lists only in-frame clones, some missing. The sample holds around 80,000 clones, approximately 80% seen once. This sample is part of a study of blood T cell repertoires in COVID-19. The wider study: Samples taken during acute and convalescent COVID-19 were collected in the United States, Italy and Spain. The analysed material was cDNA or gDNA that came from T cells, B-cell-depleted T cells, or PBMCs.

The V gene's germline CDR1 is KGHSH and CDR2 LQKENI. The CDR3 is 16 residues long. V lost 3 bases, J lost 4 bases, and 10 bases stayed unmatched. The specimen was peripheral blood. The rearrangement links TRBV18 to TRBJ2-7; 9 bases line up with TRBD1. The receptor's source is a woman of 80 years or more with active or convalescent COVID-19. CDR3 nucleotide sequence: TGTGCCAGCTCACCCCCGGGACAGGGAACGGAGTACGAGCAGTACTTC. This translates into CASSPPGQGTEYEQYF.